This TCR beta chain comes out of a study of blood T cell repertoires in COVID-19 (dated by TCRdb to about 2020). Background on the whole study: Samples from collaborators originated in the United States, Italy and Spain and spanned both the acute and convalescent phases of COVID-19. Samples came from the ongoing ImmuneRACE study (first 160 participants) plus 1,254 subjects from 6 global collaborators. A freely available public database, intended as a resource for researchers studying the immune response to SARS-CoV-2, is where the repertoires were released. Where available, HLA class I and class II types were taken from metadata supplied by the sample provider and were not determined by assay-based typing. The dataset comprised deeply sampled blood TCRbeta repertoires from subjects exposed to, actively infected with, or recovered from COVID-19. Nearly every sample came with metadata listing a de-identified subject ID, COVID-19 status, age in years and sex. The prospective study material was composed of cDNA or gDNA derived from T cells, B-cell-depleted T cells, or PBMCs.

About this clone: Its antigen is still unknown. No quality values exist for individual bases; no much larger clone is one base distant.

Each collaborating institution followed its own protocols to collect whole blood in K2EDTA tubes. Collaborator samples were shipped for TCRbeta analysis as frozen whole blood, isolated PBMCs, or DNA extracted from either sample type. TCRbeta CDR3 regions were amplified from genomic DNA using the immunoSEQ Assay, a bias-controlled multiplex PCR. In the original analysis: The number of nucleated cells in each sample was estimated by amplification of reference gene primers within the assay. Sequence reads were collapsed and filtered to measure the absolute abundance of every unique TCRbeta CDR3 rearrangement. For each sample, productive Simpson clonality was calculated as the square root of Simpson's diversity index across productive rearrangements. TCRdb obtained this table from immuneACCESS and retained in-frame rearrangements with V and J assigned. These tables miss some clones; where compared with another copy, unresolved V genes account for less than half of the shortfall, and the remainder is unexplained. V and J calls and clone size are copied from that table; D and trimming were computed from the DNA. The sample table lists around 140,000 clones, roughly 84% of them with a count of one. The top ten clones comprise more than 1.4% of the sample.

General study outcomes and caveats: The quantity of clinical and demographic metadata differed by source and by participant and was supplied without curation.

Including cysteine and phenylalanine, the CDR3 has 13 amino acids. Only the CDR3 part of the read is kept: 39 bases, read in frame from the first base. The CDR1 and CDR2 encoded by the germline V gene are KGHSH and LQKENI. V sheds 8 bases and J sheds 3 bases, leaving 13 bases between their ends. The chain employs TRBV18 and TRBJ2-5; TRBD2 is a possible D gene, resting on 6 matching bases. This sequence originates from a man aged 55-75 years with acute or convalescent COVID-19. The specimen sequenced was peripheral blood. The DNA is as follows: TGTGCCAGCCGCCGGGACTTAAAAGAGACCCAGTACTTC. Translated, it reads CASRRDLKETQYF.